This T cell receptor (beta chain) was obtained from a study of Ad26.COV2.S vaccination and SARS-CoV-2 variants. Data came from immunoSEQ multiplex PCR; TCRdb stores just in-frame clones and leaves some out. The sample has about 330,000 clones, roughly 90% seen once. The treatment was: some 20 received Ad26.COV2.S at low or high dose, single or two shots; a few received placebo; per-sample allocation not given. Samples analyzed were those drawn on day 63 after the first vaccine or placebo injection. Germline-derived CDR1 and CDR2 are SEHNR and FQNEAQ (reference sequence). The J segment lost 4 bases and the V segment lost 5 bases, leaving 12 bases of the junction unmatched. There are 17 residues in the CDR3.

This material consisted of peripheral blood, taken in a trial of Ad26.COV2.S vaccine versus placebo. The chain recombines TRBV7-9 with TRBJ2-2, with TRBD2 matching over 8 bases. The clonotype comes from a person aged 18-65 years who received the Ad26.COV2.S COVID-19 vaccine or a placebo. The CDR3 spells CASSPSRGGRPTGELFF. The CDR3 region has the DNA TGTGCCAGCAGCCCGAGCCGAGGCGGGAGGCCCACCGGGGAGCTGTTTTTT.